This TCR beta chain was sequenced in a study of cytomegalovirus exposure and HLA in healthy donors. The germline CDR1 and CDR2 sequences are SGHNT and YENEEA. Trimming cost V 8 bases and J 0 bases, with 5 bases left between them. The CDR3 contains 11 residues. A multiplex PCR was run with 60 Vbeta primers and 13 Jbeta primers. The data were produced by immunoSEQ multiplex PCR, yet TCRdb's version contains in-frame clones alone and is incomplete. There are roughly 120,000 clones in the sample; roughly 67% occur only once, and about 7.7% lies in the top ten. This clonotype was obtained from a man aged 18-30 years in good health and CMV-seropositive. The material sequenced was PBMCs. The rearrangement links TRBV11-3 to TRBJ2-7, with D unclear. DNA for the CDR3: TGTGCCAGCTCGTTCTCCTACGAGCAGTACTTC. As protein: CASSFSYEQYF.